Listed here is a single T cell receptor beta chain. The antigen remains undetermined. This entry belongs to a study of cytotoxic CD8 clonotypes in ibrutinib-treated CLL. About the research overall: Mean yields were about 260,000 productive templates and about 94,000 productive rearrangements per sample. Findings of the study overall: The study found public clonotypes uncommon, contracting or stable on treatment.

Trimming removed 0 bases at V and 1 base at J, with 6 bases between. Germline V gene data show CDR1 as SEHNR and CDR2 as FQNEAQ (reference sequence). The CDR3 sequence is 14 residues long. Generated by immunoSEQ multiplex PCR, the TCRdb table keeps only in-frame clones and is missing some. The repertoire has about 140,000 clones, roughly 80% of them found once; the top ten carry about 27%. Genomic DNA in a quantity of roughly 2 micrograms was derived from cryopreserved PBMCs for TCR beta libraries. The chain joins TRBV7-9 to TRBJ1-1; D not certain. Source: PBMCs, taken after 12 months of ibrutinib treatment. This receptor was taken from a human donor with chronic lymphocytic leukemia. Here the CDR3 DNA reads TGTGCCAGCAGCTTAGCGACGGGGAACACTGAAGCTTTCTTT. Its protein is CASSLATGNTEAFF. The full variable domain, in which reference TRBV7-9 and TRBJ1-1 provide the parts outside the CDR3, is DTGVSQNPRHKITKRGQNVTFRCDPISEHNRLYWYRQTLGQGPEFLTYFQNEAQLEKSRLLSDRFSAERPKGSFSTLEIQRTEQGDSAMYLCASSLATGNTEAFFGQGTRLTVV.